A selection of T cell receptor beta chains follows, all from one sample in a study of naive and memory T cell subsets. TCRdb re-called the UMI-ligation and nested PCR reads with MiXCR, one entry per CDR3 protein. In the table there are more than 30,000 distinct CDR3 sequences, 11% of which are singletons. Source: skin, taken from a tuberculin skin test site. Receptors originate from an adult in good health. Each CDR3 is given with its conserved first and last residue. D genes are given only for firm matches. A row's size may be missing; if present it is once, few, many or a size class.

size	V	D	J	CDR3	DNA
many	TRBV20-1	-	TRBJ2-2	CSAAGSNTGELFF	TGCAGTGCTGCGGGGTCGAACACCGGGGAGCTGTTTTTT
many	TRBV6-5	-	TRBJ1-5	CASSYSIFGQPQHF	TGTGCCAGCAGTTACTCGATATTTGGTCAGCCCCAGCATTTT
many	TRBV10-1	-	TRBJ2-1	CASSETPGLVYNEQFF	TGCGCCAGCAGTGAGACCCCGGGACTGGTCTACAATGAGCAGTTCTTC
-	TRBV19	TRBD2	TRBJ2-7	CASSPKTSGTNEQYF	TGTGCCAGTAGTCCGAAGACTAGCGGGACCAACGAGCAGTACTTC
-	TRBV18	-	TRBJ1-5	CASSPTGPSWNQPQHF	TGTGCCAGCTCACCAACAGGGCCTTCGTGGAATCAGCCCCAGCATTTT
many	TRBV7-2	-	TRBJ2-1	CASSLEGSSVVYNEQFF	TGTGCCAGCAGCTTAGAGGGGTCTAGCGTTGTATACAATGAGCAGTTCTTC
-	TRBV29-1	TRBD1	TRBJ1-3	CSVGTGGVSGNTIYF	TGCAGCGTGGGGACAGGGGGCGTCTCTGGAAACACCATATATTTT
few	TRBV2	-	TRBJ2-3	CAGTLETDTQYF	TGTGCCGGGACCCTCGAGACAGATACGCAGTATTTT
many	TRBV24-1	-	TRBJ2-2	CATRSRTGELFF	TGTGCCACCAGGAGTAGGACCGGGGAGCTGTTTTTT
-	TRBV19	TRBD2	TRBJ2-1	CASSIRAGASYNEQFF	TGTGCCAGTAGTATAAGAGCGGGAGCATCCTACAATGAGCAGTTCTTC
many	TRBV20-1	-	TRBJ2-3	CSASGAADTQYF	TGCAGTGCTAGCGGGGCCGCAGATACGCAGTATTTT
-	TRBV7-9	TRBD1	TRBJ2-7	CASRRDSSYEQYF	TGTGCCAGCAGGAGGGACAGCTCCTACGAGCAGTACTTC
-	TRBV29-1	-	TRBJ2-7	CSVRRGNYEQYF	TGCAGCGTGAGACGGGGCAACTACGAGCAGTACTTC
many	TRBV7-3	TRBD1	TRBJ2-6	CASSSLIGTAGANVLTF	TGTGCCAGCAGCTCCCTAATCGGGACAGCTGGGGCCAACGTCCTGACTTTC
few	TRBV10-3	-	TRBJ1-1	CAISESGGYGTEAFF	TGTGCCATCAGTGAGTCGGGGGGGTATGGCACTGAAGCTTTCTTT
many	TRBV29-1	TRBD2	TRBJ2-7	CSVEEAGDSIFSAEQYF	TGCAGCGTTGAAGAAGCGGGAGACAGTATCTTCTCCGCGGAGCAGTACTTC
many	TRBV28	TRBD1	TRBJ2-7	CASSFSLLAQGYEQYF	TGTGCCAGCAGTTTCTCGTTGCTGGCACAGGGGTACGAGCAGTACTTC
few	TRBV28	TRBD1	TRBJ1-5	CASRDKPGQGQPQHF	TGTGCCAGCAGGGACAAGCCCGGACAGGGTCAGCCCCAGCATTTT
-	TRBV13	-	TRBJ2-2	CASSRARDWGGELFF	TGTGCCAGCAGCCGCGCTAGGGATTGGGGCGGGGAGCTGTTTTTT
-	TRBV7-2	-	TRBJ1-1	CASSPFGALAQLEAFF	TGTGCCAGCAGCCCCTTCGGGGCGCTCGCCCAACTTGAAGCTTTCTTT
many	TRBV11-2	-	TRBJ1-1	CASSLSQLNTEAFF	TGTGCCAGCAGCTTAAGCCAGCTGAACACTGAAGCTTTCTTT
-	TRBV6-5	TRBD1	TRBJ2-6	CASSDRVSGANVLTF	TGTGCCAGCAGTGACAGGGTCTCTGGGGCCAACGTCCTGACTTTC
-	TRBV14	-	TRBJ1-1	CASSQGVLTEAFF	TGTGCCAGCAGCCAAGGGGTGCTCACTGAAGCTTTCTTT
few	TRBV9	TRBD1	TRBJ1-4	CASSVLGQGDEKLFF	TGTGCCAGCAGCGTTTTAGGACAGGGAGATGAAAAACTGTTTTTT
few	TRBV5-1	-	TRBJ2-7	CASNLGGGADEQYF	TGCGCCAGCAACCTCGGTGGGGGGGCGGACGAGCAGTACTTC
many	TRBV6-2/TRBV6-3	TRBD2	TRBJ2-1	CASSYSIIRGREGPRYNEQFF	TGTGCCAGCAGTTACTCGATCATCCGCGGGCGGGAGGGCCCCAGGTACAATGAGCAGTTCTTC
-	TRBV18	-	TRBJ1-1	CASSPSRGGTEAFF	TGTGCCAGCTCACCGTCCCGGGGCGGCACTGAAGCTTTCTTT
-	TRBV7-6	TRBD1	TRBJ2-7	CASSLAKGQGASYEQYF	TGTGCCAGCAGCTTAGCGAAGGGACAGGGGGCTTCCTACGAGCAGTACTTC
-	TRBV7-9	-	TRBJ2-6	CASSPQGSLFSGANVLTF	TGTGCCAGCAGCCCACAGGGCTCCCTCTTCTCTGGGGCCAACGTCCTGACTTTC
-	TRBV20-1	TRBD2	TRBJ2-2	CSARDALAGDTGELFF	TGCAGTGCTAGAGATGCACTAGCGGGGGACACCGGGGAGCTGTTTTTT
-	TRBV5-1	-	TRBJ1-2	CASSLDRAFLGYTF	TGCGCCAGCAGCTTGGACAGGGCATTTTTGGGCTACACCTTC
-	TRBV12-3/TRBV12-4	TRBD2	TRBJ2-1	CASSFAGGGIGEQFF	TGTGCCAGCAGTTTTGCGGGAGGGGGAATTGGTGAGCAGTTCTTC
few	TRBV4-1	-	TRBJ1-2	CASSQEVSSYGYTF	TGCGCCAGCAGCCAAGAGGTCAGTAGCTATGGCTACACCTTC
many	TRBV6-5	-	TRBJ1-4	CASSYVTEGEKLFF	TGTGCCAGCAGTTACGTAACAGAGGGTGAAAAACTGTTTTTT
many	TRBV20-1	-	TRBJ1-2	CSAPDRFYGYTF	TGCAGTGCCCCAGACAGATTCTATGGCTACACCTTC
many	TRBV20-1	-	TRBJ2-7	CSARRQEGTYEQYF	TGCAGTGCTAGGAGGCAGGAGGGTACGTACGAGCAGTACTTC
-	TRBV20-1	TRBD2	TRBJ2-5	CSATTSGGAWETQYF	TGCAGTGCAACGACTAGCGGGGGGGCCTGGGAGACCCAGTACTTC
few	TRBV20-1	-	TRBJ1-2	CSPGGKGVIDGYTF	TGCAGCCCTGGAGGAAAAGGAGTCATCGATGGCTACACCTTC
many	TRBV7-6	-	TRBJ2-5	CASSIGALETQYF	TGTGCCAGCAGCATCGGGGCGTTGGAGACCCAGTACTTC
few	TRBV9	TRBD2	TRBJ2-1	CASSVVETSAGSSYNEQFF	TGTGCCAGCAGCGTAGTAGAGACTAGCGCCGGAAGCTCCTACAATGAGCAGTTCTTC
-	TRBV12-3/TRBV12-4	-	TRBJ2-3	CASSLRDLGVSTDTQYF	TGTGCCAGCAGTCTCCGGGACCTCGGAGTAAGCACAGATACGCAGTATTTT
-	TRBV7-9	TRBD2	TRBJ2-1	CASSLVTSGSHEQFF	TGTGCCAGCAGCTTAGTAACTAGCGGGAGCCATGAGCAGTTCTTC
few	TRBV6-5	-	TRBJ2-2	CASSPGFAGELFF	TGTGCCAGCAGTCCGGGTTTCGCCGGGGAGCTGTTTTTT
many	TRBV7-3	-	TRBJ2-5	CASSLTSPGRETQYF	TGTGCCAGCAGCTTAACCTCTCCGGGAAGGGAGACCCAGTACTTC
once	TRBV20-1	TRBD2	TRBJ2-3	CSAQAGGGGDTQYF	TGCAGTGCTCAAGCGGGGGGTGGGGGAGATACGCAGTATTTT
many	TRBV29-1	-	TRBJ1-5	CSVITANQPQHF	TGCAGCGTTATAACAGCAAATCAGCCCCAGCATTTT
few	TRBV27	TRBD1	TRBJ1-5	CASSLDARQGRNQPQHF	TGTGCCAGCAGTTTAGACGCAAGACAGGGGCGCAATCAGCCCCAGCATTTT
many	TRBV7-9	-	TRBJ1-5	CASSEGQGNQPQHF	TGTGCCAGCAGCGAGGGGCAGGGGAATCAGCCCCAGCATTTT
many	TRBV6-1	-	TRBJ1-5	CASSNKDSLSDQPQHF	TGTGCCAGCAGTAATAAAGACAGCTTATCGGATCAGCCCCAGCATTTT
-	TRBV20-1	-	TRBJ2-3	CSARDPYTQYF	TGCAGTGCTAGAGACCCCTATACGCAGTATTTT
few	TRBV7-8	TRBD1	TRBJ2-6	CASSLTGAGANVLTF	TGTGCCAGCAGCTTAACAGGGGCTGGGGCCAACGTCCTGACTTTC
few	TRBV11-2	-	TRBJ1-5	CASSFAGGGGNQPQHF	TGTGCCAGCAGCTTTGCGGGGGGCGGGGGCAATCAGCCCCAGCATTTT
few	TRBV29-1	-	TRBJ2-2	CSVRPGVDYTGELFF	TGCAGCGTTCGCCCAGGGGTGGATTACACCGGGGAGCTGTTTTTT
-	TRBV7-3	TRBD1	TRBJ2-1	CASSPYPRDRGRGNEQFF	TGTGCCAGCAGCCCCTACCCTCGAGACAGGGGCCGGGGCAATGAGCAGTTCTTC
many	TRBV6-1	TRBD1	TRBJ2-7	CAVSLPFPLTGTYEQYF	TGTGCCGTCTCCCTCCCCTTCCCATTGACAGGGACCTACGAGCAGTACTTC
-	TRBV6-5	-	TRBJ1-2	CASSYDGSHGYTF	TGTGCCAGCAGTTACGACGGGTCTCATGGCTACACCTTC
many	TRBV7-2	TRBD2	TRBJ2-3	CASSLVGGSLYF	TGTGCCAGCAGCTTAGTTGGCGGGAGTCTGTATTTT
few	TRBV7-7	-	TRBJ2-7	CASSPGVSYEQYF	TGTGCTAGCAGCCCGGGGGTCTCCTACGAGCAGTACTTC
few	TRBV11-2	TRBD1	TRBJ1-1	CASSLGGGFGFYPEAFF	TGTGCCAGCAGCTTAGGAGGGGGCTTTGGTTTTTATCCTGAAGCTTTCTTT
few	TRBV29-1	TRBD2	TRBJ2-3	CSVRASGGGDTQYF	TGCAGCGTGAGGGCTAGCGGGGGTGGTGATACGCAGTATTTT